In this sample, the clone carrying this TCR beta chain turned up a few times. Its antigen is undetermined. CDR1 and CDR2 from the germline V gene are SEHNR and FQNEAQ (reference sequence). V lost 5 bases and J lost 2; bases outside the gene matches: 12. The CDR3 extends over 19 amino acids. The data derive from a study of CD8+ T cells in alopecia areata. Study results and caveats: Resident alphabeta T cells of normal skin are also sequenced in scalp samples. Lesional scalp displayed greater clonality than normal scalp, most notably in alopecia totalis/universalis. Shared TCR sequences were less clear between patients than in mice, possibly partly from HLA diversity.

RNA was isolated and reverse transcribed to cDNA, the sequencing template. Here immunoSEQ multiplex PCR was the method, and the copy in TCRdb shows in-frame clones only, minus some. The data hold 200,000 to 250,000 clones, with approximately 60% observed a single time. Sequenced: CD8+ T cells sorted from blood. The TCR sequence derives from a human donor in good health. The V gene is TRBV7-9, the J gene TRBJ2-1; 13 bases are shared with TRBD2. Here the CDR3 reads CASSPLQLGTSGAYNEQFF. The CDR3 nucleotides read TGTGCCAGCAGCCCCTTACAGCTTGGGACTAGCGGGGCCTACAATGAGCAGTTCTTC.